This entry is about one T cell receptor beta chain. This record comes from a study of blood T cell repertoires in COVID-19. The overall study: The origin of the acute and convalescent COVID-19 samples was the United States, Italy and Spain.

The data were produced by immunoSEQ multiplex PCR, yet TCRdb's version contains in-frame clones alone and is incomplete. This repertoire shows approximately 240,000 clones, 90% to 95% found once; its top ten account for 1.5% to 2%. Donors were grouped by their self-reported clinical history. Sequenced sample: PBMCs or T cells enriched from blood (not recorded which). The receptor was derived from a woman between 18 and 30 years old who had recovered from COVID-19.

As DNA, the CDR3 is TGTGCCAGTAGTTTATCGCGACGGGGTAATTCACCCCTCCACTTT. Protein: CASSLSRRGNSPLHF. The rearrangement links TRBV19 to TRBJ1-6; D ambiguous. There are 15 residues in the CDR3. V lost 5 bases and J lost 6, with 14 bases in between. Germline V gives CDR1 LNHDA, CDR2 SQIVND (reference sequence).